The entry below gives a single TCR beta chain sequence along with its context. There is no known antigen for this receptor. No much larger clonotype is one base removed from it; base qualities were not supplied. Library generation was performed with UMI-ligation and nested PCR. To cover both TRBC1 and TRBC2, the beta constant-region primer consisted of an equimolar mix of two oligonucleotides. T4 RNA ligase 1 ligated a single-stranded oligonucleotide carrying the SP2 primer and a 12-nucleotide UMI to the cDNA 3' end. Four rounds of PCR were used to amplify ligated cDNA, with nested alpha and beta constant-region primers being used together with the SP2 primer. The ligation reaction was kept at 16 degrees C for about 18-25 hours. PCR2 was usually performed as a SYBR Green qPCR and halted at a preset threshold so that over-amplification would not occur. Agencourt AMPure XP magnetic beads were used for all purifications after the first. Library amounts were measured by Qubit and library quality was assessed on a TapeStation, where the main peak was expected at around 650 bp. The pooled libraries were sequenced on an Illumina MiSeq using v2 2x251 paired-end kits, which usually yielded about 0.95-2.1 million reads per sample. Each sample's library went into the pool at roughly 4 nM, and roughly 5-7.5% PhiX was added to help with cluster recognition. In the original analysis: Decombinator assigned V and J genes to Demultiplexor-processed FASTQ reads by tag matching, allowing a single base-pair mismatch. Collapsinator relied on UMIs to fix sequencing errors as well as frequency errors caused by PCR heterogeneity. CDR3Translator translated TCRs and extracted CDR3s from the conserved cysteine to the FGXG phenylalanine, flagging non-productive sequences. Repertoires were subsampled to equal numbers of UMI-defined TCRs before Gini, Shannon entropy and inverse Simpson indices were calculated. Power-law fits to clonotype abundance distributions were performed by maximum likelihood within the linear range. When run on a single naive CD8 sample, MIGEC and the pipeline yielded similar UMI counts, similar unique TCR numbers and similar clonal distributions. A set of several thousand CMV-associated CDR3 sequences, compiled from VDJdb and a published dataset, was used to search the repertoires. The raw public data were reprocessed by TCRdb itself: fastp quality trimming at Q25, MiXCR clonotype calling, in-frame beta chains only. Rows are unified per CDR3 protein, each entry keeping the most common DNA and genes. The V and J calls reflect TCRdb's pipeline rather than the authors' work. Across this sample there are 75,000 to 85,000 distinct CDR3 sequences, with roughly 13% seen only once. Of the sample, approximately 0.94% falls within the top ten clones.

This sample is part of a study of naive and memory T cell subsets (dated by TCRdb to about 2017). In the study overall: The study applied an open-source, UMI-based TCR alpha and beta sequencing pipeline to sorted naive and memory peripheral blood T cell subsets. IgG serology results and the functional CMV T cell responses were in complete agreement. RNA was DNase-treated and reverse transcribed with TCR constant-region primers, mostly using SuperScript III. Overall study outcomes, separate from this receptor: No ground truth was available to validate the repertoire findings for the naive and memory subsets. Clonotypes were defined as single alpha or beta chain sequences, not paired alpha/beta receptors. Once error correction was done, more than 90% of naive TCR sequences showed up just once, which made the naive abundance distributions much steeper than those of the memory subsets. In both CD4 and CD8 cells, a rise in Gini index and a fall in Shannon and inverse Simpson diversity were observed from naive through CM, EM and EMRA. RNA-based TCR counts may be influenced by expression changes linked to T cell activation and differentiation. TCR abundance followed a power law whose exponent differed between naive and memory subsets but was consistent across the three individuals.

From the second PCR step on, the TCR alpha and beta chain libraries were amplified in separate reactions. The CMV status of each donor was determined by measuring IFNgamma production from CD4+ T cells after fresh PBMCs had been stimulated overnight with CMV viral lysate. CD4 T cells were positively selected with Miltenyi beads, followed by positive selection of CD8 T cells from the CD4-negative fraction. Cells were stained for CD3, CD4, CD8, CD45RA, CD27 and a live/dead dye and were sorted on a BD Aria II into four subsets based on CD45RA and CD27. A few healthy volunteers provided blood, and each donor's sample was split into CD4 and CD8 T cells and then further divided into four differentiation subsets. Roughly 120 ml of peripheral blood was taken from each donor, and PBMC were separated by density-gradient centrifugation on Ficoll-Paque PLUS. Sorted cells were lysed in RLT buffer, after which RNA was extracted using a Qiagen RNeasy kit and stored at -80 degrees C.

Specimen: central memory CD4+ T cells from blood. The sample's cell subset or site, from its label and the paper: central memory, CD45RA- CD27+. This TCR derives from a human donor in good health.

The bases read TGTGCCAGCAGAGGACAGCCCTACGAGCAGTACTTC. This codes for CASRGQPYEQYF. The V gene is TRBV2 and the J gene is TRBJ2-7; the D gene is perhaps TRBD1, from 6 matching bases. CDR1 is given as SNHLY and CDR2 as FYNNEI, both from the germline V gene. There are 12 amino acids in the CDR3, from cysteine to phenylalanine inclusive. Only the CDR3 DNA stays, 36 bases, in frame from base 1. The V and J ends are trimmed by 6 bases and 2 bases, leaving 8 bases between them. The full variable domain, completed from the reference TRBV2 and TRBJ2-7 proteins outside the CDR3, reads EPEVTQTPSHQVTQMGQEVILRCVPISNHLYFYWYRQILGQKVEFLVSFYNNEISEKSEIFDDQFSVERPDGSNFTLKIRSTKLEDSAMYFCASRGQPYEQYFGPGTRLTVT.